Listed here is a single T cell receptor (beta chain). The germline V gene has CDR1 MNHEY and CDR2 SMNVEV (reference sequence). V dropped 6 bases and J dropped 5 bases, with 10 bases sitting between them. CDR3 length: 13 amino acids. This sample stems from a study of radiotherapy plus CTLA-4 blockade in lung cancer. Turning to the study itself: Among patients, under 20% showed objective responses, and approximately 30% had disease control.

Sequenced by immunoSEQ multiplex PCR; TCRdb stores in-frame clones only, minus some. The sample yields fewer than 90,000 clones, roughly 87% seen once. Sequenced material: peripheral blood, taken from a patient treated with radiotherapy plus ipilimumab. The clonotype comes from a human donor with non-small cell lung cancer who had stable disease on radiotherapy plus ipilimumab. The V and J genes are TRBV27 and TRBJ2-2; no reliable D call. This CDR3 reads CASSPARTGELFF. In DNA, the CDR3 is TGTGCCAGCAGCCCCGCACGTACCGGGGAGCTGTTTTTT.